This record looks at one T cell receptor (beta chain) sequence and its context. This CDR3 has 15 amino acids. Trimming removed 3 bases at V and 0 bases at J, with 9 bases between. CDR1 is MDHEN, CDR2 SYDVKM, per germline. Clones were read by immunoSEQ multiplex PCR, and TCRdb kept only the in-frame ones, dropping some. The sample includes about 52,000 clones, around 94% seen only once; the top ten take approximately 0.4%. The sample originates from a study of T cell changes during pregnancy in multiple sclerosis. The sequencing used CD4+ T cells from peripheral blood mononuclear cells, collected before pregnancy. The J gene is TRBJ1-3, the V gene TRBV28, with TRBD1 as a possible D gene (5 bases). The clonotype originates from a female donor with multiple sclerosis, enrolled in a pregnancy study. The CDR3 loop reads CASSLGRRSGNTIYF. The CDR3 nucleotides are TGTGCCAGCAGTTTGGGGCGCCGCTCTGGAAACACCATATATTTT.